A single sample gave rise to the 9 T cell receptor beta chains below, sequenced in a study of CD8 T cells in Susac syndrome. The RNA input was roughly 0.45 to 1 ug, and it was reverse transcribed with random hexamers. In TCRdb, the immunoSEQ multiplex PCR reads were re-called with MiXCR into one record per CDR3 protein. The sample yields hundreds of thousands of distinct CDR3 sequences, more than 85% seen once. The sample taken for sequencing was CD4+ T cells from PBMCs. These TCRs come from a human donor with multiple sclerosis.

The V call is TRBV3-1, the J call TRBJ1-2; D is perhaps TRBD1 (6 bases). Trimming took 6 bases from V and 7 from J, leaving 27 bases between them. From germline, CDR1 is LGHDT and CDR2 YNNKEL (reference sequence). CDR3 length: 17 amino acids. CDR3 DNA sequence: TGTGCCAGCAGTACACAGGGCCGACGCCTTAATCCCTCTGGCTACACCTTC. Amino acid sequence: CASSTQGRRLNPSGYTF.

V gene TRBV3-1 combines with J gene TRBJ2-5; 8 nucleotides line up with TRBD1. The V gene end was trimmed by 0 bases and the J gene end by 9 bases; junction bases not matched to a gene: 21. Germline V CDR1 and CDR2: LGHDT, YNNKEL (reference sequence). The CDR3 length is 19 residues. The CDR3, as DNA: TGTGCCAGCAGCCAAGATAGGCCCCAACCCTGGGGACAGGCTGCGGCCCAGTACTTC. It yields the protein CASSQDRPQPWGQAAAQYF.

This clonotype was detected once. CDR3 amino acids: CASSLGQVHQPQHF. The CDR3 nucleotides are TGTGCCAGCAGCCTGGGACAGGTTCATCAGCCCCAGCATTTT. V is TRBV3-1 and J is TRBJ1-5; 8 nucleotides agree with TRBD1. This CDR3 region has 14 residues. Trimming removed 4 bases from V and 5 bases from J; junction bases left unmatched: 4. Germline-derived CDR1 and CDR2 are LGHDT and YNNKEL (reference sequence).

The genes are TRBV7-2 and TRBJ1-2; 7 nucleotides line up with TRBD1. The CDR3 is made up of 14 amino acids. The junction had 10 bases not matched to a gene; V was cut back by 5 bases and J by 7 bases. Germline-derived CDR1 and CDR2 are SGHTA and FQGNSA. CDR3 coding DNA: TGTGCCAGCAGCACCGGGACAGCGTTTCGTGGCTACACCTTC. Its translation is CASSTGTAFRGYTF.

The chain has TRBV29-1 and TRBJ2-3, with 7 bases identical to TRBD1. The CDR3 extends over 12 amino acids. CDR1 is SQVTM and CDR2 is ANQGSEA in the germline V gene. Losses at the gene ends were 8 bases for V and 3 bases for J; bases not matched to a gene: 5. DNA for the CDR3: TGCAGCTCGGGACAGAGTACAGATACGCAGTATTTT. Protein product: CSSGQSTDTQYF.

This clonotype appeared a single time. The J gene is TRBJ2-3, the V gene TRBV27, with a tentative D call TRBD1 (5 bases). The V end lost 2 bases, the J end lost 6 bases, and 9 bases lay between the germline ends. Germline V gene sequence: CDR1 MNHEY, CDR2 SMNVEV (reference sequence). The CDR3 totals 13 residues. CDR3 DNA: TGTGCCAGCAGTTTAACCCACAGGGATACGCAGTATTTT. It yields the protein CASSLTHRDTQYF.

V and J are TRBV30 and TRBJ1-1, with D uncertain. Germline loops: CDR1 GTSNPN, CDR2 SVGIG (reference sequence). The ends were cut back, 1 base at V and 5 bases at J, with 11 bases in the middle. This CDR3 comprises 13 residues. The CDR3 DNA follows: TGTGCCTGGAGTGCCAGGAGCGCGACTGAAGCTTTCTTT. Protein product: CAWSARSATEAFF.

The rearrangement joins TRBV20-1 to TRBJ2-3; D possibly corresponds to TRBD2 (6 bases). The CDR3 extends over 14 amino acids. Germline loops: CDR1 DFQATT, CDR2 SNEGSKA (reference sequence). V lost 5 bases and J lost 4, with 16 bases in between. The CDR3 DNA reads TGCAGTGCTGAAGTCCCGGGAGCTTCAGATACGCAGTATTTT. Protein: CSAEVPGASDTQYF.

This clonotype was picked up one time. The chain recombines TRBV15 with TRBJ1-5; no firm D call. From germline, CDR1 is LNHNV and CDR2 YYDKDF (reference sequence). Trimming took off 0 bases at V and 3 bases at J, with 9 bases between the two ends. This CDR3 contains 15 residues. The CDR3 DNA follows: TGTGCCACCAGCAGAGATAACAGAGTCAATCAGCCCCAGCATTTT. Amino acid sequence: CATSRDNRVNQPQHF.